The source of this TCR beta chain is a study of cytomegalovirus exposure and HLA in healthy donors. Study-wide background: An early release of data contained about 85 million unique TCRs, which came from HLA-typed donors. Whole-study findings and limits: The investigators catalogued 180 or so TCR beta chains as cytomegalovirus-associated. HLA alleles showed associations with approximately 15,000 TCR beta sequences in a later analysis, at a 0.05 false discovery rate.

Per the germline V gene, CDR1 is MNHEY and CDR2 is SMNVEV (reference sequence). Trimming pared 2 bases from V and 4 bases from J, leaving 9 bases between. This CDR3 has 13 amino acids. In regard to this clone: Antigen specificity is unknown.

The PCR employed 60 Vbeta primers together with 13 Jbeta primers. The repertoire was sequenced with immunoSEQ multiplex PCR; TCRdb's copy has only in-frame clones and lacks some. The sample table sets out around 100,000 clones. This chain links TRBV27 with TRBJ2-7; possibly TRBD2 for D (5 bases). This sequence was found in a man aged 35-49 years in good health and CMV-seronegative. Material for sequencing was PBMCs. In DNA, the CDR3 is TGTGCCAGCAGTTTAGAACCGGGGTACGAGCAGTACTTC. It yields the protein CASSLEPGYEQYF.